This T cell receptor (beta chain) comes out of a study of graft-versus-host responses after intestinal transplantation. Study results and limitations: The highest levels of circulating GvH clones went along with early declines in HvG clones after transplant. Recipient marrow showed GvH clones, some seen first in ileum or blood. Allografts from individuals with graft-donor T cell macrochimerism displayed high graft-versus-host to host-versus-graft clonal ratios.

Only one count was recorded for this clone. Its antigen is not identified. The protocol was immunoSEQ multiplex PCR, while the TCRdb copy is restricted to in-frame clones and leaves out a portion. The table includes approximately 89,000 clones, 80% to 95% detected once. The CDR3 is 15 residues long. Looked up from germline, CDR1 is SGHAT and CDR2 is FQDESV (reference sequence). Between the trimmed V and J ends, which lost 0 bases and 6 bases, there was a span of 15 bases. The source was unstimulated CD4+ T cells sorted from spleen or lymph node cells, collected before intestinal transplant. The V gene is TRBV11-1, the J gene TRBJ2-7; no definite D call. This clonotype originated in a human donor who received an intestinal transplant. As DNA, the CDR3 is TGTGCCAGCAGCTTAGCCCACATCTACAGTACCGAGCAGTACTTC. Translated, it gives CASSLAHIYSTEQYF.